These 21 T cell receptor beta chains originate from one sample sequenced in a study of T cell responses to AZD1222 COVID-19 vaccine listed by TCRdb under 2021. Libraries were prepared through the immunoSEQ multiplex PCR assay. TCRdb mirrors the immuneACCESS table, restricted to in-frame sequences. Some clones are absent from its copies; in checked studies, under half trace to an unresolved V gene, and the reason for the others is unknown. Present in this sample are roughly 20,000 clones, roughly 80% of which were seen just once. Together, the top ten hold roughly 40% of the sample. This sample's time point label indicates: baseline before first vaccination. Specimen: peripheral blood, collected on day 0 of AZD1222 vaccination. Receptor source: an adult in good health.

The chain recombines TRBV5-1 with TRBJ1-4; no reliable D call. This CDR3 spans 13 amino acids. V lost 0 bases, J lost 8 bases, and 8 bases lay in between. Germline loops: CDR1 SGHRS, CDR2 YFSETQ. The CDR3 nucleotides are TGCGCCAGCAGCTTGGTTCTCGGGGAAAAACTGTTTTTT. This codes for CASSLVLGEKLFF.

The gene calls are TRBV2 and TRBJ2-7; 13 nucleotides align to TRBD2. This CDR3 is built from 13 residues. V shed 8 bases and J 6 bases; nucleotides not matched to a gene: 4. Germline CDR1 reads SNHLY; CDR2 reads FYNNEI. Here the CDR3 DNA reads TGTGCCAGCGCGGGACTAGCGGGGCTCGAGCAGTACTTC. Translation: CASAGLAGLEQYF.

Details on this clone: The junction shows a germline mismatch at one end, possibly a read error. The chain couples TRBV7-2 to TRBJ1-3; 7 nucleotides agree with TRBD1. This CDR3 contains 19 residues. Germline CDR1 is SGHTA and CDR2 is FQGNSA. CDR3 sequence reads: CASSLAFRAGGNSRNTIYF. The DNA for the CDR3 is TGTGCCAGCAGCTTAGCTTTTAGGGCAGGGGGGAACTCTAGAAACACCATATATTTT.

The chain combines TRBV11-2 with TRBJ2-6; no definite D call. CDR1 SGHAT and CDR2 FQNNGV come from the germline V gene. CDR3 length: 16 amino acids. With 1 base removed from V and 0 bases from J, the gap between germline ends came to 7 bases. CDR3 amino acids: CASSLGARSGANVLTF. The CDR3 coding sequence is TGTGCCAGCAGCTTAGGGGCCCGCTCTGGGGCCAACGTCCTGACTTTC. Supplemented by reference TRBV11-2 and TRBJ2-6, the full variable domain reads EAGVAQSPRYKIIEKRQSVAFWCNPISGHATLYWYQQILGQGPKLLIQFQNNGVVDDSQLPKDRFSAERLKGVDSTLKIQPAKLEDSAVYLCASSLGARSGANVLTFGAGSRLTVL.

The genes are TRBV3-1 (or the pseudogene TRBV3-2) and TRBJ2-1, with D perhaps matching TRBD2 (5 bases). In germline, CDR1 is LGHDT, CDR2 YNNKEL (reference sequence). The V end was cut by 4 bases, the J end by 0 bases, with 19 bases between. This CDR3 has 18 amino acids. CDR3 residues: CASSPRDPTTSSYNEQFF. CDR3 in DNA: TGTGCCAGCAGCCCCCGGGATCCCACAACGAGCTCCTACAATGAGCAGTTCTTC.

This sequence joins TRBV28 and TRBJ2-1; D not certain. CDR3 length equals 12 residues. Germline CDR1 and CDR2: MDHEN and SYDVKM. Between the trimmed V and J ends, which lost 3 bases and 6 bases, there was a span of 6 bases. The CDR3 DNA reads TGTGCCAGCAGTTTGTACGTCAATGAGCAGTTCTTC. The encoded protein is CASSLYVNEQFF.

The gene calls are TRBV19 and TRBJ2-5; TRBD1 is a possible D gene (5 bases). Germline V gives CDR1 LNHDA, CDR2 SQIVND (reference sequence). CDR3 length: 15 residues. The V end was cut by 1 base, the J end by 4 bases, with 13 bases between. CDR3 in DNA: TGTGCCAGTAGTATAGTGGCAGGGCTTGGAGAGACCCAGTACTTC. As protein: CASSIVAGLGETQYF.

This chain uses TRBV7-9 with TRBJ2-1, with D maybe TRBD1 (5 bases). In germline, CDR1 is SEHNR, CDR2 FQNEAQ (reference sequence). CDR3 size: 13 residues. V shed 4 bases and J shed 3 bases, with 7 bases lying between them. CDR3 loop: CASSWGVYNEQFF. CDR3 DNA sequence: TGTGCCAGCAGCTGGGGCGTCTACAATGAGCAGTTCTTC.

The V gene is TRBV5-5, the J gene TRBJ2-1, with D unclear. The CDR3 spans 15 residues. Germline lookup yields CDR1 SGHKS and CDR2 YYEKEE (reference sequence). Trimming left V 1 base short and J 2 bases short, with 10 bases between. The CDR3 reads CASSLNRLTYNEQFF. The DNA for the CDR3 is TGTGCCAGCAGCTTGAATCGCCTTACCTACAATGAGCAGTTCTTC.

This chain uses TRBV7-8 with TRBJ2-5; D uncertain. Between the trimmed V and J ends, which lost 5 bases and 5 bases, there was a span of 12 bases. Germline lookup yields CDR1 SGHVS and CDR2 FQNEAQ. The CDR3 runs to 13 residues. The CDR3 sequence is CASSLWDLETQYF. As DNA, the CDR3 is TGTGCCAGCAGCCTCTGGGATTTGGAGACCCAGTACTTC. Full variable domain (rest looked up from reference TRBV7-8 and TRBJ2-5): GAGVSQSPRYKVAKRGQDVALRCDPISGHVSLFWYQQALGQGPEFLTYFQNEAQLDKSGLPSDRFFAERPEGSVSTLKIQRTQQEDSAVYLCASSLWDLETQYFGPGTRLLVL.

The V and J genes are TRBV9 and TRBJ2-3, with D perhaps matching TRBD1 (5 bases). CDR3 size: 15 residues. Deletions cut 0 bases from V and 5 bases from J, with 13 bases between. The germline V gene has CDR1 SGDLS and CDR2 YYNGEE. CDR3 DNA sequence: TGTGCCAGCAGCGTAGACATACCTAGGGGAGATACGCAGTATTTT. Its translation is CASSVDIPRGDTQYF. Drawing the rest from reference TRBV9 and TRBJ2-3, the complete variable domain is DSGVTQTPKHLITATGQRVTLRCSPRSGDLSVYWYQQSLDQGLQFLIQYYNGEERAKGNILERFSAQQFPDLHSELNLSSLELGDSALYFCASSVDIPRGDTQYFGPGTRLTVL.

In this sample, this clone turned up a few times. This chain connects TRBV14 to TRBJ1-2; D unresolved. Looked up from germline, CDR1 is SGHDN and CDR2 is FVKESK. This CDR3 spans 13 amino acids. V shed 4 bases and J shed 5 bases, with 11 bases lying between them. The CDR3 DNA reads as TGTGCCAGCAGCCTGGCGGCTACGTATGGCTACACCTTC. It is translated as CASSLAATYGYTF.

The V gene is TRBV29-1, the J gene TRBJ2-7; TRBD1 matches at 7 bases. V shed 6 bases, J shed 11 bases, and the junction held 13 bases outside the gene matches. The CDR3 has 12 residues. Germline CDR1 reads SQVTM; CDR2 reads ANQGSEA. Here the CDR3 reads CSVWVDRVSEYF. The CDR3 bases are TGCAGCGTGTGGGTAGACAGGGTGTCGGAGTACTTC.

The chain combines TRBV4-2 with TRBJ1-5; D remains unclear. Germline lookup yields CDR1 LGHNA and CDR2 YNFKEQ. V lost 4 bases and J lost 6, with 19 bases in between. The CDR3 runs to 16 residues. This CDR3 is CASSPNPQVDFQPQHF. The CDR3 region has the DNA TGTGCCAGCAGCCCGAATCCCCAGGTTGACTTTCAGCCCCAGCATTTT.

This clone has just one count. The V gene is TRBV7-7, the J gene TRBJ2-5, with TRBD2 identical over 14 bases. Germline-derived CDR1 and CDR2 are SSHAT and FNYEAQ (reference sequence). V shed 5 bases and J 4 bases; nucleotides not matched to a gene: 6. The CDR3 totals 16 residues. DNA for the CDR3: TGTGCCAGCAGCCCTGAGACTAGCGGGGGGGGAGAGACCCAGTACTTC. Encoded protein: CASSPETSGGGETQYF.

This clone was seen more than once but under ten times. V is TRBV28 and J is TRBJ1-5; a possible D gene is TRBD1 (6 bases). Trimming cost V 3 bases and J 6 bases, with 12 bases left between them. There are 14 residues in the CDR3. Germline V lookup: CDR1 MDHEN, CDR2 SYDVKM. The CDR3 DNA sequence: TGTGCCAGCAGTTTTCGACAGGATGGTCAGCCCCAGCATTTT. Translated: CASSFRQDGQPQHF.

The chain uses TRBV10-3 and TRBJ1-6, with D unresolved. Germline CDR1 is ENHRY and CDR2 is SYGVKD. V dropped 9 bases and J dropped 0 bases, with 6 bases sitting between them. This CDR3 has 13 amino acids. CDR3: CAIGSSYNSPLHF. CDR3 coding DNA: TGTGCCATTGGCAGCTCCTATAATTCACCCCTCCACTTT.

The rearrangement joins TRBV19 to TRBJ2-1, with D perhaps TRBD1 (6 bases). The germline V gene encodes CDR1 LNHDA and CDR2 SQIVND (reference sequence). The CDR3 extends over 12 amino acids. The V and J ends lost 9 bases and 4 bases respectively, with 10 bases between them. The CDR3 region is CASRGTYNEQFF. DNA for the CDR3: TGTGCCAGCAGGGGTACGTACAATGAGCAGTTCTTC.

The gene calls are TRBV9 and TRBJ2-4, with TRBD1 matching 10 bases. Germline CDR1 is SGDLS and CDR2 is YYNGEE. Trimming at V came to 3 bases and at J to 4 bases, leaving 1 base not matched to a gene. The CDR3 is 14 residues long. In DNA form, the CDR3 reads TGTGCCAGCAGCGCGGACAGGGGGAAAAACATTCAGTACTTC. Translated, it gives CASSADRGKNIQYF. Full variable domain (rest looked up from reference TRBV9 and TRBJ2-4): DSGVTQTPKHLITATGQRVTLRCSPRSGDLSVYWYQQSLDQGLQFLIQYYNGEERAKGNILERFSAQQFPDLHSELNLSSLELGDSALYFCASSADRGKNIQYFGAGTRLSVL.

The V call is TRBV27, the J call TRBJ2-2; no definite D call. The germline V and J ends were trimmed by 3 bases and 4 bases, with 9 bases remaining between them. This CDR3 contains 14 residues. From germline, CDR1 is MNHEY and CDR2 SMNVEV (reference sequence). CDR3 coding DNA: TGTGCCAGCAGTTTGCTCTCGGGCACCGGGGAGCTGTTTTTT. It encodes CASSLLSGTGELFF.

The V and J genes are TRBV5-4 and TRBJ2-2, with TRBD1 identical over 9 bases. The junction had 10 bases not matched to a gene; V was cut back by 6 bases and J by 7 bases. CDR1 and CDR2 from the germline V gene are SGHNT and YYREEE (reference sequence). This CDR3 region has 15 residues. CDR3 coding DNA: TGTGCCAGCACCATAGGGACAGGGCGGGACGGGGAGCTGTTTTTT. This gives the protein CASTIGTGRDGELFF.